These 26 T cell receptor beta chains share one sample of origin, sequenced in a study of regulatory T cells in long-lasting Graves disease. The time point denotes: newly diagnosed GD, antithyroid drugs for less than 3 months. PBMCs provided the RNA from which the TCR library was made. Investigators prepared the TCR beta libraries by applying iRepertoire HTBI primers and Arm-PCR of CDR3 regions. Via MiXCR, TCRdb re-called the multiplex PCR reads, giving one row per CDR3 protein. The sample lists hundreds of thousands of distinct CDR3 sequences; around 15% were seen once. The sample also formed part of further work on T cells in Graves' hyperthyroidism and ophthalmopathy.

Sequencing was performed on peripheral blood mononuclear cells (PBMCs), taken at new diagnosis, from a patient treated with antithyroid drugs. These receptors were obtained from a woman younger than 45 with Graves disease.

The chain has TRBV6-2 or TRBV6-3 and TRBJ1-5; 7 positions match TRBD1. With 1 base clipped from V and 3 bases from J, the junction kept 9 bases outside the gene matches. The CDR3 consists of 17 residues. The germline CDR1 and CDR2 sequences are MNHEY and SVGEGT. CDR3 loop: CASSYLGGQEINQPQHF. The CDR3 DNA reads TGTGCCAGCAGTTACTTAGGAGGACAGGAGATCAATCAGCCCCAGCATTTT.

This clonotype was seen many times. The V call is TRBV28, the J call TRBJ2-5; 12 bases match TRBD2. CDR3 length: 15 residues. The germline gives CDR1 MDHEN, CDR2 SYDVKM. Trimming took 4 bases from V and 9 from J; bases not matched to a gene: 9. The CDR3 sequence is CASSSWTSGTRSQYF. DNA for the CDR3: TGTGCCAGCAGTTCTTGGACTAGCGGGACGCGATCCCAGTACTTC. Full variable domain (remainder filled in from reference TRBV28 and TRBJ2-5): DVKVTQSSRYLVKRTGEKVFLECVQDMDHENMFWYRQDPGLGLRLIYFSYDVKMKEKGDIPEGYSVSREKKERFSLILESASTNQTSMYLCASSSWTSGTRSQYFGPGTRLLVL.

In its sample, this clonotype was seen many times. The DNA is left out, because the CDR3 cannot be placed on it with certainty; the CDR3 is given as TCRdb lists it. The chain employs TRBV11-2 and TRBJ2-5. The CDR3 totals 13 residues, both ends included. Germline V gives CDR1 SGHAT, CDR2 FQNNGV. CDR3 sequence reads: CASSFGNGETQYF.

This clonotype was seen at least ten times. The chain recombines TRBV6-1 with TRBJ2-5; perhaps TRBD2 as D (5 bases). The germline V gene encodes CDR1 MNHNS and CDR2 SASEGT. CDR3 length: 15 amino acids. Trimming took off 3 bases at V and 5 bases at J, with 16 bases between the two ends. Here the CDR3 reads CASSENGLQGETQYF. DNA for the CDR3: TGTGCCAGCAGTGAGAACGGACTTCAAGGGGAGACCCAGTACTTC.

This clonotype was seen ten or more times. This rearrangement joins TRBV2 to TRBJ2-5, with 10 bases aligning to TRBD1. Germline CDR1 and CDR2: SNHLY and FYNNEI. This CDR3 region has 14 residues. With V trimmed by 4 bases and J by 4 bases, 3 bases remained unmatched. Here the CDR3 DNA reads TGTGCCAGCAGTGGACAGGGGGCGCGAGAGACCCAGTACTTC. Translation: CASSGQGARETQYF.

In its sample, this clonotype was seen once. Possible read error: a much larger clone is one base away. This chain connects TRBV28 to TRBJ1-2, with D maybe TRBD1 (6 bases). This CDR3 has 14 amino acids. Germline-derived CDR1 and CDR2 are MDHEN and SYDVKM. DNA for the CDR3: TGTGTCAGCAGAATCAGGGGATCTAACTATGGCTACACCTTC. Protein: CVSRIRGSNYGYTF.

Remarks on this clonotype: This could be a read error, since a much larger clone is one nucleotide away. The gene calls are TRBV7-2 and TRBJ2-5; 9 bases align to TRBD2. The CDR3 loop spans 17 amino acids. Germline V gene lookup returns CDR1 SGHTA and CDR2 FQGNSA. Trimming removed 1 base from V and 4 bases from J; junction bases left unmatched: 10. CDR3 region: CASSLVAGGRLRETQYF. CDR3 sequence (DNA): TGTGCCAGCAGCTTAGTGGCGGGAGGGCGTTTGAGAGAGACCCAGTACTTC.

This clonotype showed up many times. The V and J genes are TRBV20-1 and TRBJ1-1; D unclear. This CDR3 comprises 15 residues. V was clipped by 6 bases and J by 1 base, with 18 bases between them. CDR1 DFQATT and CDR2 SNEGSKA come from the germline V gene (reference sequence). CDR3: CSADGRLSGNTEAFF. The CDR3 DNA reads TGCAGTGCCGACGGTCGGCTCTCCGGGAACACTGAAGCTTTCTTT.

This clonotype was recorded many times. The CDR3 sequence: CATSRRVGGVNEQFF. Here the CDR3 DNA reads TGTGCCACCAGCCGTAGAGTCGGGGGAGTTAATGAGCAGTTCTTC. The V gene is TRBV15, the J gene TRBJ2-1; TRBD2 might be the D (6 bases). Trimming shortened V by 5 bases and J by 7 bases, and 18 bases separated the two germline ends. The CDR3 contains 15 residues. The germline V gene has CDR1 LNHNV and CDR2 YYDKDF (reference sequence).

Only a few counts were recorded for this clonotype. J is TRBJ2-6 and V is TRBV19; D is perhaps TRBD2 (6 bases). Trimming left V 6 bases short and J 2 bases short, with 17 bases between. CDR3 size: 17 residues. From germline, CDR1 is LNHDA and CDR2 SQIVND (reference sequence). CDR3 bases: TGTGCCAGTAGAAAGTCGGGAGACAGCCCTGGGGCCAACGTCCTGACTTTC. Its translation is CASRKSGDSPGANVLTF.

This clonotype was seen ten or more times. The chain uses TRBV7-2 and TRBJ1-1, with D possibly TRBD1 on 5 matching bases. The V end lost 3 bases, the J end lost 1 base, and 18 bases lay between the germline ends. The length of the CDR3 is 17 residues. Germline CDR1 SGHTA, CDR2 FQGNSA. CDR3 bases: TGTGCCAGCAGCTTCGACTGGCCAGGGAGAGGGAACACTGAAGCTTTCTTT. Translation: CASSFDWPGRGNTEAFF.

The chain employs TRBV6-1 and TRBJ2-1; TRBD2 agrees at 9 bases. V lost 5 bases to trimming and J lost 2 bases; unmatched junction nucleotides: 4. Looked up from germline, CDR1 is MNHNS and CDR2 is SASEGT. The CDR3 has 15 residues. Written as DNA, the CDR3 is TGTGCCAGCAGTCCGGCTAGCGGGACCTACAATGAGCAGTTCTTC. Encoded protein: CASSPASGTYNEQFF.

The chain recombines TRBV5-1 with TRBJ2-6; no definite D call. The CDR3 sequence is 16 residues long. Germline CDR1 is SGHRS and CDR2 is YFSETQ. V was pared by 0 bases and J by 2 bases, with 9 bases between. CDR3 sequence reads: CASSLGRVAGANVLTF. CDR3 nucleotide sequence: TGCGCCAGCAGCTTGGGAAGGGTCGCTGGGGCCAACGTCCTGACTTTC.

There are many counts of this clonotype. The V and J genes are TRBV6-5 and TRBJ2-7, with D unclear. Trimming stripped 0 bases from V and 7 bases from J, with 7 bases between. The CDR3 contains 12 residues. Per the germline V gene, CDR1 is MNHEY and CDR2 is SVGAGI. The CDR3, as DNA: TGTGCCAGCAGTTACTCGGTCCTAGAGCAGTACTTC. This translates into CASSYSVLEQYF.

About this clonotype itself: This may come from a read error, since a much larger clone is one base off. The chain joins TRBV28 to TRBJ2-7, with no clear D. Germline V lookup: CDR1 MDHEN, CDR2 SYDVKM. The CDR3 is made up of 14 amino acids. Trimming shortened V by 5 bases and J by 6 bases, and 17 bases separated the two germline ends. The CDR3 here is CASSPRGEICEQYF. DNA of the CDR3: TGTGCCAGCAGTCCTAGAGGAGAGATCTGCGAGCAGTACTTC.

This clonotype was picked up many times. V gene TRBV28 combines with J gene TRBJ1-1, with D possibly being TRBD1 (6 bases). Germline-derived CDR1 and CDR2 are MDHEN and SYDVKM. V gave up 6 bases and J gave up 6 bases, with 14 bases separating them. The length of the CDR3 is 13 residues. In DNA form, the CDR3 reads TGTGCCAGCAGGCCTCTTTACAGGGCTGAAGCTTTCTTT. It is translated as CASRPLYRAEAFF.

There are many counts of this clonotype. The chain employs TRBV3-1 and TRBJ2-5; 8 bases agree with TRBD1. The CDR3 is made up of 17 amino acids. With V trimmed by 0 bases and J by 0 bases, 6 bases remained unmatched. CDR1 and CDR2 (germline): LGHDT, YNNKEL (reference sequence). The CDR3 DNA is TGTGCCAGCAGCCAAGATGTGACAGGGGATTACCAAGAGACCCAGTACTTC. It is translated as CASSQDVTGDYQETQYF.

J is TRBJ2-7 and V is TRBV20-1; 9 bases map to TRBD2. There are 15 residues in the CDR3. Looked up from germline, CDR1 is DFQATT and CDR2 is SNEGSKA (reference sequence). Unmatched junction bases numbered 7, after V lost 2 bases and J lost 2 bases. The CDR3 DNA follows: TGCAGTGCTAGACGGACTAGCGAAGCCACCTACGAGCAGTACTTC. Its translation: CSARRTSEATYEQYF.

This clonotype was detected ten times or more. CDR3 residues: CASSHGASSYEQYF. Here the CDR3 DNA reads TGTGCCAGCAGCCACGGGGCAAGCTCCTACGAGCAGTACTTC. This sequence joins TRBV7-2 and TRBJ2-7, with D perhaps TRBD1 or TRBD2 (5 bases each). Germline CDR1 and CDR2: SGHTA and FQGNSA. V gave up 5 bases and J gave up 0 bases, with 11 bases separating them. This CDR3 is built from 14 residues.

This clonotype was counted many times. CDR3: CASSLGRTARVTYEQYF. The CDR3 DNA sequence: TGTGCCAGCAGCTTAGGCCGGACAGCCCGAGTAACCTACGAGCAGTACTTC. The J gene is TRBJ2-7, the V gene TRBV7-2; a possible D gene is TRBD1 (6 bases). The CDR3 contains 17 residues. The germline V gene has CDR1 SGHTA and CDR2 FQGNSA. The V end lost 1 base, the J end lost 2 bases, and 18 bases lay between the germline ends.

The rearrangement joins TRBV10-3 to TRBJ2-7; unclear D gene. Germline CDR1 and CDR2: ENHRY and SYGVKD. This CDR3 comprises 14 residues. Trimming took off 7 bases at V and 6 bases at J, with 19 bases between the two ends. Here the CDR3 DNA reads TGTGCCATCAAGGTTATAGAAGGGTCTCGCGAGCAGTACTTC. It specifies CAIKVIEGSREQYF.

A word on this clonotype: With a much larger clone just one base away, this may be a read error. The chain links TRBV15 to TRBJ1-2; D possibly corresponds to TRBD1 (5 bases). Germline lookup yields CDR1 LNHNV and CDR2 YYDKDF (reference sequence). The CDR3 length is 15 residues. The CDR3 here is CAASREHQGVYGYTF. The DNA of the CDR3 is TGTGCCGCCAGCAGAGAGCACCAGGGTGTCTATGGCTACACCTTC. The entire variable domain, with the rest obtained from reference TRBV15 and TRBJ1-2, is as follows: DAMVIQNPRYQVTQFGKPVTLSCSQTLNHNVMYWYQQKSSQAPKLLFHYYDKDFNNEADTPDNFQSRRPNTSFCFLDIRSPGLGDTAMYLCAASREHQGVYGYTFGSGTRLTVV.

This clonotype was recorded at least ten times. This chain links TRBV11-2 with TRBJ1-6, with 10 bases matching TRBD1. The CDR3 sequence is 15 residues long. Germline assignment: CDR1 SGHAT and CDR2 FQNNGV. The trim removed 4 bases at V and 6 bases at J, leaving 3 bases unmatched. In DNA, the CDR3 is TGTGCCAGCAGCTCGGGGACAGGGGTTAATTCACCCCTCCACTTT. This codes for CASSSGTGVNSPLHF.

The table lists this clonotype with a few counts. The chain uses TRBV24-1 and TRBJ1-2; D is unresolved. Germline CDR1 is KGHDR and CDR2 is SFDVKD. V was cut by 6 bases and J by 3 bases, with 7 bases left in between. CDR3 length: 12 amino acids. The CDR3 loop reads CATSWGDYGYTF. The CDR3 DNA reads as TGTGCCACCAGTTGGGGTGACTATGGCTACACCTTC.

The CDR3 DNA follows: TGTGCCATCAGACGGCACCTACTAGCGAGGGGAGCAGATACGCAGTATTTT. Translating it yields CAIRRHLLARGADTQYF. The rearrangement links TRBV10-3 to TRBJ2-3, with 7 bases fitting TRBD2. CDR3 length: 17 amino acids. Trimming took 6 bases from V and 4 from J; bases not matched to a gene: 16. CDR1 and CDR2 from the germline V gene are ENHRY and SYGVKD.

CDR3 sequence: CASSLMGQLNSPLHF. CDR3 DNA: TGTGCCAGCAGCTTAATGGGACAGCTAAATTCACCCCTCCACTTT. This chain connects TRBV13 to TRBJ1-6; TRBD1 matches at 7 bases. The CDR3 totals 15 residues. The V segment lost 2 bases and the J segment 7 bases; nucleotides outside the gene matches: 5. In germline, CDR1 is PRHDT, CDR2 FYEKMQ (reference sequence).